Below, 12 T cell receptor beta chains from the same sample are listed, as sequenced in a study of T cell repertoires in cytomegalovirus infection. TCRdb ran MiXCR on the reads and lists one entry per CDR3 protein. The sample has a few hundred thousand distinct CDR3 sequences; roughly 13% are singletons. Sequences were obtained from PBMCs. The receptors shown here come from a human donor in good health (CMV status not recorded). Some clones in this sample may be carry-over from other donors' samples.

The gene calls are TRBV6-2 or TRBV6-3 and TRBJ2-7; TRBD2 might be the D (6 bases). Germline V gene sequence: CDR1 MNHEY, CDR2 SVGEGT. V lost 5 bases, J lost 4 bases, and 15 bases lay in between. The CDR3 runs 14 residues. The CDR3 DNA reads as TGTGCCAGCAGTACTTCCGGGAGACTATACGAGCAGTACTTC. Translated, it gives CASSTSGRLYEQYF.

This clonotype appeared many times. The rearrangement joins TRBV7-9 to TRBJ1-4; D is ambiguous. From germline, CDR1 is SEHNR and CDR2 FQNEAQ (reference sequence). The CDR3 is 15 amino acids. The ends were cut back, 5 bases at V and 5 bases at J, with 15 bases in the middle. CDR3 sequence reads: CASSVGLTRNEKLFF. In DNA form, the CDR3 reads TGTGCCAGCAGCGTTGGCCTCACCCGGAATGAAAAACTGTTTTTT.

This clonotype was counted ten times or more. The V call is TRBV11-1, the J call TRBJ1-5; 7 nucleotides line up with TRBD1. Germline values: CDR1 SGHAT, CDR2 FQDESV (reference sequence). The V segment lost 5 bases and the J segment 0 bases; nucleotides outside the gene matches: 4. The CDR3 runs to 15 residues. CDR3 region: CASSRTGDSNQPQHF. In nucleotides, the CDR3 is TGTGCCAGCAGCCGCACAGGGGATAGCAATCAGCCCCAGCATTTT.

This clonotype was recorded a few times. The CDR3 reads CSARDFSGPTYNEQFF. CDR3 DNA sequence: TGCAGTGCTAGGGACTTTAGCGGGCCAACCTACAATGAGCAGTTCTTC. This chain joins TRBV20-1 and TRBJ2-1, with 7 bases fitting TRBD2. The CDR3 covers 16 residues. V was pared by 3 bases and J by 2 bases, with 10 bases of the junction left unmatched. CDR1 DFQATT and CDR2 SNEGSKA come from the germline V gene (reference sequence).

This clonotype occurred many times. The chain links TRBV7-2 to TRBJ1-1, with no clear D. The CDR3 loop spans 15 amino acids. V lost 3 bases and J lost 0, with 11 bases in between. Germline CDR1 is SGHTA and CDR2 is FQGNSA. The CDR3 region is CASSFGRDMNTEAFF. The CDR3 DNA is TGTGCCAGCAGCTTTGGGCGTGACATGAACACTGAAGCTTTCTTT.

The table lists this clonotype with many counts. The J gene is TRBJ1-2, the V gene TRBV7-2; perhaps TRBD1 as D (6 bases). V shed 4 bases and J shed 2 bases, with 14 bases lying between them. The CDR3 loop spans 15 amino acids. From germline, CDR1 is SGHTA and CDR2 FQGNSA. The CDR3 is CASSSGALVNYGYTF. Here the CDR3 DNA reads TGTGCCAGCAGCTCGGGGGCTCTAGTGAACTATGGCTACACCTTC.

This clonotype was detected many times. The CDR3 is CASSSPGFSGYTF. CDR3 in DNA: TGTGCCAGCAGTTCCCCAGGCTTTTCAGGCTACACCTTC. The chain uses TRBV28 and TRBJ1-2; no clear D gene. CDR3 length: 13 residues. Germline loops: CDR1 MDHEN, CDR2 SYDVKM. The germline V and J ends were trimmed by 4 bases and 8 bases, with 14 bases remaining between them.

This chain's CDR3 is CARSIDGGRYYF. In nucleotides, the CDR3 is TGTGCCAGGTCAATTGATGGCGGGCGTTATTACTTC. This chain links TRBV2 with TRBJ2-5, with a possible D match to TRBD2 (5 bases). Germline V gives CDR1 SNHLY, CDR2 FYNNEI. The germline V and J ends were trimmed by 9 bases and 14 bases, with 22 bases remaining between them. The CDR3 extends over 12 amino acids.

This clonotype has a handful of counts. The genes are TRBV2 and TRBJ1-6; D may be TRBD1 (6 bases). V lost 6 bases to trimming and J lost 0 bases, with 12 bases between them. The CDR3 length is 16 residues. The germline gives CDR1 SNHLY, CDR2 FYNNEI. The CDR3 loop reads CASRGGGASYNSPLHF. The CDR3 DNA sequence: TGTGCCAGCAGAGGGGGGGGGGCCTCCTATAATTCACCCCTCCACTTT.

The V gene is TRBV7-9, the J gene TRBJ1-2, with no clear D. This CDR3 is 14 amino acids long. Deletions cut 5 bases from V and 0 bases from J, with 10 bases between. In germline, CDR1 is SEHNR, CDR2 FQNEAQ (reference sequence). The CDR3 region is CASSINTANYGYTF. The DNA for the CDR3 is TGTGCCAGCAGCATCAATACAGCTAACTATGGCTACACCTTC.

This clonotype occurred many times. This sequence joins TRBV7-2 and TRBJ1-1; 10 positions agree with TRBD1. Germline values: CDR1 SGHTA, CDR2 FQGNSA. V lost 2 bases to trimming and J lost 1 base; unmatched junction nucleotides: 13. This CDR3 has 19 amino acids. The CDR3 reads CASSLRMTGGIPGNTEAFF. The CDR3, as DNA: TGTGCCAGCAGCTTAAGAATGACAGGGGGCATTCCTGGGAACACTGAAGCTTTCTTT.

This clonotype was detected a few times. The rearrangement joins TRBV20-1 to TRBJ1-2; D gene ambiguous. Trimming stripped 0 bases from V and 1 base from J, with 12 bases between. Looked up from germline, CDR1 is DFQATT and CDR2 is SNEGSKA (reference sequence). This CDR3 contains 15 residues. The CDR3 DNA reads TGCAGTGCTAGAGAGGGTCGACGACTTAACTATGGCTACACCTTC. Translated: CSAREGRRLNYGYTF.